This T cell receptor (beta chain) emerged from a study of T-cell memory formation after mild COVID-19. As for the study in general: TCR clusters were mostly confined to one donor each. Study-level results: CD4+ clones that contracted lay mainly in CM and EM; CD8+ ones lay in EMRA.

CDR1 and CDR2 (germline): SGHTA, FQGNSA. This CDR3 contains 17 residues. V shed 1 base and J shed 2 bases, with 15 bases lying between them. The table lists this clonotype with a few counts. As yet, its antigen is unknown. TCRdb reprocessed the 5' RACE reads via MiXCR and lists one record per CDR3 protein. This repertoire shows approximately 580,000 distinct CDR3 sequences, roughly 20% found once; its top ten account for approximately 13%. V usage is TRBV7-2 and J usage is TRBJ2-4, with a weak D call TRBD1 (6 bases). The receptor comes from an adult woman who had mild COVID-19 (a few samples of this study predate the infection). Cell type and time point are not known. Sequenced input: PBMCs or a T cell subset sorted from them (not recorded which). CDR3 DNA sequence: TGTGCCAGCAGCTTAGATAGAGGGGGTAGGACCAAAAACATTCAGTACTTC. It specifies CASSLDRGGRTKNIQYF.